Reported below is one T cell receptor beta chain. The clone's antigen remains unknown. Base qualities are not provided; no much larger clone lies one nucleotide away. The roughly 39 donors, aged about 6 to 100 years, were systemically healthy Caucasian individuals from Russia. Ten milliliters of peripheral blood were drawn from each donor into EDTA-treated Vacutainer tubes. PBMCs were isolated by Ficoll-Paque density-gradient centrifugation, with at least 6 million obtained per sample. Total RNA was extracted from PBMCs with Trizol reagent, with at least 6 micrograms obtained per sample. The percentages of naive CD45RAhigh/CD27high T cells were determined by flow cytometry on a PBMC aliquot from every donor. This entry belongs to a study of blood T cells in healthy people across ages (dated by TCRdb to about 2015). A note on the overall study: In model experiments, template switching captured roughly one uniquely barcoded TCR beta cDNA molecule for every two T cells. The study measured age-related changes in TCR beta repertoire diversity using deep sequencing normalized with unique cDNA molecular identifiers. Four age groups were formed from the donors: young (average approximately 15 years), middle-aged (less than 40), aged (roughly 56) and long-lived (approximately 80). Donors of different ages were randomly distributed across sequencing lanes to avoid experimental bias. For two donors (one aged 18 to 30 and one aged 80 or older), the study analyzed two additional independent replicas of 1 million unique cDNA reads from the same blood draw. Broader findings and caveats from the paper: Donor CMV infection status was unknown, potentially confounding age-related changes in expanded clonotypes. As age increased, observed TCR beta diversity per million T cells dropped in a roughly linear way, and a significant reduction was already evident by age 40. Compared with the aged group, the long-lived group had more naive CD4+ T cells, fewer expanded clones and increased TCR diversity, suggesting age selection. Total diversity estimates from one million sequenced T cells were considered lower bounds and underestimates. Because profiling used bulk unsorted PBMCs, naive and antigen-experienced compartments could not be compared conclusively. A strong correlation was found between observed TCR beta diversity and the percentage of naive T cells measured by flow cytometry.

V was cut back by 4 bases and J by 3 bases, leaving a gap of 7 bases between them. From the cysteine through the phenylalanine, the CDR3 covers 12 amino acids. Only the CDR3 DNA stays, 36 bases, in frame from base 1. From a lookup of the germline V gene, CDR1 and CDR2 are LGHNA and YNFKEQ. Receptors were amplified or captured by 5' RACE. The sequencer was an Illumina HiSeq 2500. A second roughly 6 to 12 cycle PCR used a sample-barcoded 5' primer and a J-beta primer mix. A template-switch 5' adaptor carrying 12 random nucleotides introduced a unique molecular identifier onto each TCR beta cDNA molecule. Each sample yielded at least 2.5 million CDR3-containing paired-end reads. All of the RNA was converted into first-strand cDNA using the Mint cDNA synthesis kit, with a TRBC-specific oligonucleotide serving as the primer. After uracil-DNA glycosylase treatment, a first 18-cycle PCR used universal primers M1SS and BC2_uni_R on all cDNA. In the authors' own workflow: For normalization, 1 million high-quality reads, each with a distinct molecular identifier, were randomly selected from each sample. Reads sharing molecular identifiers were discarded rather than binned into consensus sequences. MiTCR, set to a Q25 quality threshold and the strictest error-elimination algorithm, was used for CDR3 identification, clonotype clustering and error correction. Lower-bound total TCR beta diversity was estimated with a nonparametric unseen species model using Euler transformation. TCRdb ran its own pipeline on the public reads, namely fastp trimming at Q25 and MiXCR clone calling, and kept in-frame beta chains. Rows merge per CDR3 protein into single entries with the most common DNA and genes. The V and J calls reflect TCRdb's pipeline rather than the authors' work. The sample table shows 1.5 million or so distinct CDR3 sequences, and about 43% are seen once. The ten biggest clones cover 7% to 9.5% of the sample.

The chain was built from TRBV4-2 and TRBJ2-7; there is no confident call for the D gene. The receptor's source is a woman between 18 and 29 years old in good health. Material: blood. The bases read TGTGCCAGCAGCCCGAATTACTACGAGCAGTACTTC. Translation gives CASSPNYYEQYF.